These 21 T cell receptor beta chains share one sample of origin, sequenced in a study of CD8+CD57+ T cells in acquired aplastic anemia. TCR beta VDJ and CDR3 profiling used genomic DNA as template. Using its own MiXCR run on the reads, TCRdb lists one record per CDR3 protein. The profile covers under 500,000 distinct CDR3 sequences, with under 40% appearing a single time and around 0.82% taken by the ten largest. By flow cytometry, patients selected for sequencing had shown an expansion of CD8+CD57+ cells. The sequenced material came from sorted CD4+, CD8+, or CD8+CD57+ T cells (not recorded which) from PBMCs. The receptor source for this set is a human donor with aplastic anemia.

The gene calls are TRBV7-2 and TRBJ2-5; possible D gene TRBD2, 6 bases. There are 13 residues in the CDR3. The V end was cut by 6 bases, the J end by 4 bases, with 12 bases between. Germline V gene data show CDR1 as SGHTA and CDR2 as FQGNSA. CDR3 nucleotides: TGTGCCAGCAGTTCACGGGAGAGAGAGACCCAGTACTTC. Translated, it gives CASSSRERETQYF.

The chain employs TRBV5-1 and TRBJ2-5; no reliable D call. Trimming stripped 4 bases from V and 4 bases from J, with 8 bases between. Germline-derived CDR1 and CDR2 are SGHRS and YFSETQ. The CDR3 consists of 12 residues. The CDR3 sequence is CASSKEAETQYF. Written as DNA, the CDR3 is TGCGCCAGCAGCAAAGAAGCAGAGACCCAGTACTTC.

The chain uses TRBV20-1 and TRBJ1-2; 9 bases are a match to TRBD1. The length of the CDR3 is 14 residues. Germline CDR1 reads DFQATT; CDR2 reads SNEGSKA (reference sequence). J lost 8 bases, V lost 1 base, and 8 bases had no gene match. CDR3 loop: CSARVSDRGGGYTF. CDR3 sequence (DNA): TGCAGTGCTAGAGTATCGGACAGGGGAGGAGGCTACACCTTC.

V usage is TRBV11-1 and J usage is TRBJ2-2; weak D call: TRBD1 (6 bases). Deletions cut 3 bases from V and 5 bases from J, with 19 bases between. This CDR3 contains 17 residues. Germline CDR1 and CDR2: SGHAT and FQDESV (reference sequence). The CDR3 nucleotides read TGTGCCAGCAGCTTGGTTTCCCCGGGACATGGGACCGGGGAGCTGTTTTTT. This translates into CASSLVSPGHGTGELFF.

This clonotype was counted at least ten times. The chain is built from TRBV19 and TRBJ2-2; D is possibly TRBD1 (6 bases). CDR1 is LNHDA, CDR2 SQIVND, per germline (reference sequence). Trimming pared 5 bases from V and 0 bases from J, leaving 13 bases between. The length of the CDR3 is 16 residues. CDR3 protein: CASSPTGSSNTGELFF. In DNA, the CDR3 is TGTGCCAGTAGTCCAACAGGGAGTTCGAACACCGGGGAGCTGTTTTTT.

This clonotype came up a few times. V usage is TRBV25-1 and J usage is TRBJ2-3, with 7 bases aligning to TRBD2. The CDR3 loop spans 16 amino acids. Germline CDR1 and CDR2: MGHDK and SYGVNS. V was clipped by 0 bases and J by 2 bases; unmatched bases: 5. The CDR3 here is CASSEYGGGTTDTQYF. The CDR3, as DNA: TGTGCCAGCAGTGAATATGGGGGGGGAACCACAGATACGCAGTATTTT.

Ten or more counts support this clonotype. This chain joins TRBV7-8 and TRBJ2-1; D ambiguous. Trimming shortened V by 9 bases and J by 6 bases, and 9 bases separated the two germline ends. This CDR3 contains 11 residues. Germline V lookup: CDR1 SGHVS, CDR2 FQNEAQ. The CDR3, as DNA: TGTGCCAGTCTAACTGTCAATGAGCAGTTCTTC. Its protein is CASLTVNEQFF. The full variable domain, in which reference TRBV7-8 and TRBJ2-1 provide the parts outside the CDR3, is GAGVSQSPRYKVAKRGQDVALRCDPISGHVSLFWYQQALGQGPEFLTYFQNEAQLDKSGLPSDRFFAERPEGSVSTLKIQRTQQEDSAVYLCASLTVNEQFFGPGTRLTVL.

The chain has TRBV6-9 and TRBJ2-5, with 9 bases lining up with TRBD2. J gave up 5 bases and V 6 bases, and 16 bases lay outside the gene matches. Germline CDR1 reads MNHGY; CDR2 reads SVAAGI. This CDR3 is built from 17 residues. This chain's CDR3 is CASSQGTAGGPRETQYF. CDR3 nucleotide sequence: TGTGCCAGCAGCCAAGGGACGGCGGGAGGGCCGCGGGAGACCCAGTACTTC.

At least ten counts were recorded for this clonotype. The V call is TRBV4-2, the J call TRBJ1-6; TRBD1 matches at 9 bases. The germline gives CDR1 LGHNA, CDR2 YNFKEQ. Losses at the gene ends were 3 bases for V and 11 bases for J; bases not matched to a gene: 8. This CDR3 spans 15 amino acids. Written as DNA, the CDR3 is TGTGCCAGCAGCCAGCACGGGACAGGGCCCCCACCCCTCCACTTT. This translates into CASSQHGTGPPPLHF.

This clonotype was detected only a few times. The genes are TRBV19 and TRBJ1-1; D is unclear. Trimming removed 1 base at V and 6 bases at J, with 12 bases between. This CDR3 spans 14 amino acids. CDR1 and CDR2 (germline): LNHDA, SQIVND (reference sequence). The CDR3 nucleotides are TGTGCCAGTAGTATAGTAGCGTTTGATGCTGAAGCTTTCTTT. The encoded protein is CASSIVAFDAEAFF. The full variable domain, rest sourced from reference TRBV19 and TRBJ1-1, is DGGITQSPKYLFRKEGQNVTLSCEQNLNHDAMYWYRQDPGQGLRLIYYSQIVNDFQKGDIAEGYSVSREKKESFPLTVTSAQKNPTAFYLCASSIVAFDAEAFFGQGTRLTVV.

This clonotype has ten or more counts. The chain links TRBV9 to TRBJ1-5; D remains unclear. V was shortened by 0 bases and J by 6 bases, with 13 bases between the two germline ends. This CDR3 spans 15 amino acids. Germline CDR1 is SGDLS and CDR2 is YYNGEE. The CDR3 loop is CASSVGGGFGQPQHF. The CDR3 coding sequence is TGTGCCAGCAGCGTAGGTGGAGGTTTCGGTCAGCCCCAGCATTTT.

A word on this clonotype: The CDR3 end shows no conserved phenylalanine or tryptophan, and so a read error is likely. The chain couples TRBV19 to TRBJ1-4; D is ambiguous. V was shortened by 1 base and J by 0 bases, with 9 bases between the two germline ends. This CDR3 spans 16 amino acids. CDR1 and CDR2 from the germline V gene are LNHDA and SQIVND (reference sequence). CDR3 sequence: CASSIGLAATNEKLFL. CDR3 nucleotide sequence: TGTGCCAGTAGTATAGGCCTTGCAGCAACTAATGAAAAACTGTTTCTT.

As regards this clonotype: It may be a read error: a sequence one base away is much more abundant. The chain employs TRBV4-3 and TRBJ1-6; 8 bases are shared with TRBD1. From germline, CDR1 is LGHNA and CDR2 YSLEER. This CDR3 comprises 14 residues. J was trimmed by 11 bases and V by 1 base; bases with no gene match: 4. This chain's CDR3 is CASSQATGDPPLHF. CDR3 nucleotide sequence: TGCGCCAGCAGCCAAGCGACAGGGGATCCACCCCTCCACTTT.

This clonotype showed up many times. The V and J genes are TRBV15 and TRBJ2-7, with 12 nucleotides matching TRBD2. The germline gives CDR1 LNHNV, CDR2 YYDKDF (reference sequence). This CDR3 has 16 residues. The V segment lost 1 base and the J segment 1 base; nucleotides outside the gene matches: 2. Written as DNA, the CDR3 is TGTGCCACCAGCAGAGGAGGACTAGCGGGATCCTACGAGCAGTACTTC. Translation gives CATSRGGLAGSYEQYF.

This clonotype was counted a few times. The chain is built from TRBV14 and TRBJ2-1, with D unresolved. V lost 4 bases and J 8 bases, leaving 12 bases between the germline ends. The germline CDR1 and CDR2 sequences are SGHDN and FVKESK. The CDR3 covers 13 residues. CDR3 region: CASSRANEDEQFF. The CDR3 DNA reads TGTGCCAGCAGCCGTGCAAATGAGGATGAGCAGTTCTTC.

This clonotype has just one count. In DNA, the CDR3 is TGTGCCAGCAGTTTATTAACTCACTATGGCTACACCTTC. Translating it yields CASSLLTHYGYTF. This chain links TRBV28 with TRBJ1-2; D is uncertain. The CDR3 sequence is 13 residues long. The V and J ends lost 1 base and 3 bases respectively, with 6 bases between them. Germline CDR1 MDHEN, CDR2 SYDVKM.

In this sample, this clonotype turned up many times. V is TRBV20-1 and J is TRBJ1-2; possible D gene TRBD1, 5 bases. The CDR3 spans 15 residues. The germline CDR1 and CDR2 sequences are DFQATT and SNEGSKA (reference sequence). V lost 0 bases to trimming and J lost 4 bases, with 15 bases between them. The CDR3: CSARDHSRVPYGYTF. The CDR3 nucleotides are TGCAGTGCTAGAGACCATTCCAGGGTGCCCTATGGCTACACCTTC.

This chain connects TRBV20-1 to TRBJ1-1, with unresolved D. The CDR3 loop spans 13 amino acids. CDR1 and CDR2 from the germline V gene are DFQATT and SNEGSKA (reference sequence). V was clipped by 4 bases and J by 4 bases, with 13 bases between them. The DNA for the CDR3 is TGCAGTGCTACGCTCCCGGGGAGCACTGAAGCTTTCTTT. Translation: CSATLPGSTEAFF.

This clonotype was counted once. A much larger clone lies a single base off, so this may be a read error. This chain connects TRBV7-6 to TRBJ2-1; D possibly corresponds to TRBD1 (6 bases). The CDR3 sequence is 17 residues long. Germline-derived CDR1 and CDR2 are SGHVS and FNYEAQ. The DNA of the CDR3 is TGTGCTAGCAGCTTAGCCCCTCTACTACAGGGCGACAATGAGCAGTTCTTC. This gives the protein CASSLAPLLQGDNEQFF.

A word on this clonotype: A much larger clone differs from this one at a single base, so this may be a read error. Here the CDR3 reads CASRRLAGEATQYF. The CDR3 DNA sequence: TGTGCCAGCAGAAGACTAGCGGGAGAGGCTACGCAGTATTTT. The chain recombines TRBV10-3 with TRBJ2-3; TRBD2 aligns across 12 bases. Germline loops: CDR1 ENHRY, CDR2 SYGVKD. The CDR3 runs to 14 residues. The ends lost 10 bases at V and 8 bases at J; junction bases unmatched: 10.

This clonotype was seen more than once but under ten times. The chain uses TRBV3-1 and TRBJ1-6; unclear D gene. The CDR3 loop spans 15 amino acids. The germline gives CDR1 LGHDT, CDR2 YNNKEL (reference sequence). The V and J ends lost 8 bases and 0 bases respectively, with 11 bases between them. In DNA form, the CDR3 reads TGTGCCAGCTGCGTATCGAGCTCCTATAATTCACCCCTCCACTTT. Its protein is CASCVSSSYNSPLHF.